These T cell receptor beta chains were read from a single sample in a study of cytomegalovirus exposure and HLA in healthy donors. Data came from immunoSEQ multiplex PCR; TCRdb stores just in-frame clones and leaves some out. The sample lists some 200,000 clones, around nine tenths occurring once. The sample consisted of PBMCs. The receptors come from a man aged 25 to 45 in good health and CMV-seropositive. Both conserved end residues are part of each CDR3. Fields, in order: CDR3 protein, CDR3 DNA, D gene, clone size, J gene, V gene. D genes are given only for firm matches. A row's size may be missing; if present it is once, few, many or a size class.

cdr3_aa: CASSLAPGDQPQHF
cdr3_nt: TGTGCCAGCAGCCTAGCCCCCGGGGATCAGCCCCAGCATTTT
d_call: -
clone_size: once
j_call: TRBJ1-5
v_call: TRBV7-8

cdr3_aa: CASSLVRTGGVSGYTF
cdr3_nt: TGTGCCAGCAGCTTGGTACGGACAGGGGGCGTCTCTGGCTACACCTTC
d_call: TRBD1
clone_size: -
j_call: TRBJ1-2
v_call: TRBV5-4

cdr3_aa: CASSLSRTSGRHTGELFF
cdr3_nt: TGTGCCAGCAGTTTATCAAGGACTAGCGGGAGGCACACCGGGGAGCTGTTTTTT
d_call: TRBD2
clone_size: -
j_call: TRBJ2-2
v_call: TRBV27

cdr3_aa: CASARTAYNEQFF
cdr3_nt: TGTGCCAGCGCACGGACAGCCTACAATGAGCAGTTCTTC
d_call: -
clone_size: -
j_call: TRBJ2-1
v_call: TRBV6-5

cdr3_aa: CASSQWNTGELFF
cdr3_nt: TGCGCCAGCAGCCAGTGGAACACCGGGGAGCTGTTTTTT
d_call: -
clone_size: few
j_call: TRBJ2-2
v_call: TRBV5-1

cdr3_aa: CSVEEGTEAFF
cdr3_nt: TGCAGCGTTGAAGAAGGGACCGAAGCTTTCTTT
d_call: -
clone_size: -
j_call: TRBJ1-1
v_call: TRBV29-1

cdr3_aa: CASSPPGGRSYNEQFF
cdr3_nt: TGTGCCAGCTCACCACCGGGGGGGCGCTCCTACAATGAGCAGTTCTTC
d_call: -
clone_size: once
j_call: TRBJ2-1
v_call: TRBV18

cdr3_aa: CASSFLAGGLQETQYF
cdr3_nt: TGTGCCAGCAGCTTCCTAGCGGGAGGGCTCCAAGAGACCCAGTACTTC
d_call: TRBD2
clone_size: -
j_call: TRBJ2-5
v_call: TRBV5-6

cdr3_aa: CASSRLALTGDGYTF
cdr3_nt: TGTGCCAGCAGCCGCCTCGCGTTGACAGGGGATGGCTACACCTTC
d_call: TRBD1
clone_size: -
j_call: TRBJ1-2
v_call: TRBV6-5

cdr3_aa: CSARLAHEQFF
cdr3_nt: TGCAGTGCTAGACTGGCCCATGAGCAGTTCTTC
d_call: -
clone_size: once
j_call: TRBJ2-1
v_call: TRBV20-1

cdr3_aa: CASSLSTDEYF
cdr3_nt: TGTGCCAGCAGTTTAAGTACAGATGAGTATTTT
d_call: -
clone_size: -
j_call: TRBJ2-3
v_call: TRBV28